The TCR beta chain described here comes from a study of blood T cell repertoires in COVID-19. Sequencing used immunoSEQ multiplex PCR; TCRdb keeps in-frame clones, though not all of them. The sample has around 24,000 clones; around 85% are singletons. In germline, CDR1 is PRHDT, CDR2 FYEKMQ (reference sequence). The CDR3 consists of 13 residues. V shed 3 bases and J 4 bases; nucleotides not matched to a gene: 1. The chain is built from TRBV13 and TRBJ1-1; 8 bases are a match to TRBD1. This clonotype originated in a man in his fifties with active or convalescent COVID-19. The sequenced sample consisted of peripheral blood. CDR3 nucleotides: TGTGCCAGCAGCTTGGACAGGGCCACTGAAGCTTTCTTT. Protein: CASSLDRATEAFF.